This is a list of T cell receptor beta chains from one sample in a study of blood T cell repertoires in COVID-19. Profiled with immunoSEQ multiplex PCR; TCRdb holds only in-frame clones, not every one. In the table there are 300,000 to 350,000 clones, around 85% of which are singletons. Sequencing was carried out using PBMCs or T cells enriched from blood (not recorded which). Receptor source: a man aged 25 to 45 who had recovered from COVID-19. The CDR3 runs from the conserved cysteine through the conserved F or W. Each record gives: D gene, J gene, clone size, V gene, CDR3 DNA, CDR3 protein. The D gene is left open where the match is weak. Some rows have no size entry. The others give once, few or many, or a class for an expanded clone.

d_gene: TRBD1
j_gene: TRBJ2-7
abundance: few
v_gene: TRBV13
CDR3nt: TGTGCCAGCAGCCCCCGGGGACAGGCCTACGAGCAGTACTTC
CDR3aa: CASSPRGQAYEQYF

d_gene: NA
j_gene: TRBJ1-5
abundance: NA
v_gene: TRBV6-2/TRBV6-3
CDR3nt: TGTGCCAGCAGTTCTCTGCGCGGGGAAGATCAGCCCCAGCATTTT
CDR3aa: CASSSLRGEDQPQHF

d_gene: TRBD2
j_gene: TRBJ2-1
abundance: NA
v_gene: TRBV6-5
CDR3nt: TGTGCCAGCAGTCCATCGGGGGGGCCCAACAATGAGCAGTTCTTC
CDR3aa: CASSPSGGPNNEQFF

d_gene: NA
j_gene: TRBJ1-1
abundance: NA
v_gene: TRBV27
CDR3nt: TGTGCCAGCAGCGAAAGGCCCGACAGGGAAGCTTTCTTT
CDR3aa: CASSERPDREAFF

d_gene: TRBD1
j_gene: TRBJ1-2
abundance: NA
v_gene: TRBV6-1
CDR3nt: TGTGCCAGCAGTGACGTGACAGGGGGCGGCTATGGCTACACCTTC
CDR3aa: CASSDVTGGGYGYTF

d_gene: NA
j_gene: TRBJ1-2
abundance: NA
v_gene: TRBV30
CDR3nt: TGTGCCTGTACGGGGGGTGGGGCTGGCGCAGGGAACTATGGCTACACCTTC
CDR3aa: CACTGGGAGAGNYGYTF

d_gene: NA
j_gene: TRBJ1-1
abundance: NA
v_gene: TRBV4-2
CDR3nt: TGTGCCAGCAGCCAAGCCAGACTGGTGAACACTGAAGCTTTCTTT
CDR3aa: CASSQARLVNTEAFF

d_gene: TRBD1
j_gene: TRBJ2-1
abundance: NA
v_gene: TRBV14
CDR3nt: TGTGCCAGCAGCCTCAACCCGGGACAGGGAGACAATGAGCAGTTCTTC
CDR3aa: CASSLNPGQGDNEQFF

d_gene: TRBD1
j_gene: TRBJ2-1
abundance: NA
v_gene: TRBV29-1
CDR3nt: TGCAGCGTTGTTCCAGGGGGCAATGAGCAGTTCTTC
CDR3aa: CSVVPGGNEQFF

d_gene: NA
j_gene: TRBJ1-1
abundance: NA
v_gene: TRBV16
CDR3nt: TGTGCCAGCAGCCAAACGCGGGGGCGCTTCATGGAAGCTTTCTTT
CDR3aa: CASSQTRGRFMEAFF

d_gene: TRBD2
j_gene: TRBJ2-1
abundance: NA
v_gene: TRBV29-1
CDR3nt: TGCAGCGCAGGACTAGCGGGGGCCTACTACAATGAGCAGTTCTTC
CDR3aa: CSAGLAGAYYNEQFF

d_gene: TRBD2
j_gene: TRBJ2-5
abundance: NA
v_gene: TRBV2
CDR3nt: TGTGCCAGCAGTGGACTAGCGGGGGAGTACCAAGAGACCCAGTACTTC
CDR3aa: CASSGLAGEYQETQYF

d_gene: NA
j_gene: TRBJ1-1
abundance: once
v_gene: TRBV9
CDR3nt: TGTGCCAGCAGCAAAGAGACAGCCCCGAACACTGAAGCTTTCTTT
CDR3aa: CASSKETAPNTEAFF

d_gene: NA
j_gene: TRBJ2-1
abundance: few
v_gene: TRBV7-6
CDR3nt: TGTGCCAGCAGCCCCCGTCTAGGCTACAATGAGCAGTTCTTC
CDR3aa: CASSPRLGYNEQFF

d_gene: NA
j_gene: TRBJ1-3
abundance: NA
v_gene: TRBV25-1
CDR3nt: TGTGCCAGCAGCTCCTCTGGGGGGGGAAACACCATATATTTT
CDR3aa: CASSSSGGGNTIYF

d_gene: TRBD1
j_gene: TRBJ1-1
abundance: once
v_gene: TRBV10-3
CDR3nt: TGTGCCATCAGACCTGACAGGGGGAGTACTGAAGCTTTCTTT
CDR3aa: CAIRPDRGSTEAFF

d_gene: NA
j_gene: TRBJ1-1
abundance: NA
v_gene: TRBV11-2
CDR3nt: TGTGCCAGCAGCTTAGCCTCGAGAACGAACACTGAAGCTTTCTTT
CDR3aa: CASSLASRTNTEAFF

d_gene: NA
j_gene: TRBJ1-5
abundance: NA
v_gene: TRBV12-3/TRBV12-4
CDR3nt: TGTGCCAGCAGTTTGGCTGCTCAGCCCCAGCATTTT
CDR3aa: CASSLAAQPQHF

d_gene: NA
j_gene: TRBJ2-5
abundance: few
v_gene: TRBV6-1
CDR3nt: TGTGCCAGCTCCGAACATCCAGGAAGGGGAGAGACCCAGTACTTC
CDR3aa: CASSEHPGRGETQYF

d_gene: NA
j_gene: TRBJ1-4
abundance: NA
v_gene: TRBV5-1
CDR3nt: TGCGCCAGCAGCTACAAGCCGGACAGCCAATTTAATGAAAAACTGTTTTTT
CDR3aa: CASSYKPDSQFNEKLFF

d_gene: TRBD2
j_gene: TRBJ2-7
abundance: NA
v_gene: TRBV12-3/TRBV12-4
CDR3nt: TGTGCCAGCAGTATAGCGGGGGGCTACGAGCAGTACTTC
CDR3aa: CASSIAGGYEQYF

d_gene: NA
j_gene: TRBJ2-4
abundance: NA
v_gene: TRBV10-2
CDR3nt: TGCGCCAGCAGTGAAGTCGGGGTCGCCCAAAACATTCAGTACTTC
CDR3aa: CASSEVGVAQNIQYF

d_gene: NA
j_gene: TRBJ2-7
abundance: NA
v_gene: TRBV7-2
CDR3nt: TGTGCCAGCAGCTTAGGGAGATCCTACGAGCAGTACTTC
CDR3aa: CASSLGRSYEQYF

d_gene: TRBD1
j_gene: TRBJ2-5
abundance: NA
v_gene: TRBV6-5
CDR3nt: TGTGCCAGCAGCCTCCGGACAGGGACACGAGAGACCCAGTACTTC
CDR3aa: CASSLRTGTRETQYF

d_gene: NA
j_gene: TRBJ1-1
abundance: few
v_gene: TRBV5-1
CDR3nt: TGCGCCAGCAGCCCTAGGGAGGGGCACACTGAAGCTTTCTTT
CDR3aa: CASSPREGHTEAFF

d_gene: NA
j_gene: TRBJ1-3
abundance: NA
v_gene: TRBV11-2
CDR3nt: TGTGCCAGCAGCTTAGAGCCTCTCTCTACTGGAAACACCATATATTTT
CDR3aa: CASSLEPLSTGNTIYF

d_gene: NA
j_gene: TRBJ1-2
abundance: few
v_gene: TRBV18
CDR3nt: TGTGCCAGCTCACCTATGATAAACCGAGGCACAGGGTCGGGCTATGGCTACACCTTC
CDR3aa: CASSPMINRGTGSGYGYTF

d_gene: TRBD1
j_gene: TRBJ2-5
abundance: NA
v_gene: TRBV5-4
CDR3nt: TGTGCCAGCAGCCGGGACAGACAAGAGACCCAGTACTTC
CDR3aa: CASSRDRQETQYF

d_gene: NA
j_gene: TRBJ1-1
abundance: NA
v_gene: TRBV2
CDR3nt: TGTGCCAGCAGTGTTGAGGGAGTGGGCACTGAAGCTTTCTTT
CDR3aa: CASSVEGVGTEAFF

d_gene: NA
j_gene: TRBJ1-1
abundance: NA
v_gene: TRBV5-6
CDR3nt: TGTGCCAGCAGCTTCCCCCAGAACACTGAAGCTTTCTTT
CDR3aa: CASSFPQNTEAFF

d_gene: TRBD2
j_gene: TRBJ2-3
abundance: NA
v_gene: TRBV5-6
CDR3nt: TGTGCCAGCAGCTTTTTACTAGCGGGGTCAAGCACAGATACGCAGTATTTT
CDR3aa: CASSFLLAGSSTDTQYF

d_gene: NA
j_gene: TRBJ1-1
abundance: once
v_gene: TRBV10-2
CDR3nt: TGCGCCATCAGTGTGGGCCCCCTCGAGGGTAACACTGAAGCTTTCTTT
CDR3aa: CAISVGPLEGNTEAFF

d_gene: NA
j_gene: TRBJ1-1
abundance: NA
v_gene: TRBV6-5
CDR3nt: TGTGCCAGCAGTCCCAGCGGGGCCTGGGGCACTGAAGCTTTCTTT
CDR3aa: CASSPSGAWGTEAFF

d_gene: TRBD2
j_gene: TRBJ2-1
abundance: NA
v_gene: TRBV28
CDR3nt: TGTGCCAGCAGTCGTAGCGGGCGGGGTTACAATGAGCAGTTCTTC
CDR3aa: CASSRSGRGYNEQFF

d_gene: NA
j_gene: TRBJ2-3
abundance: NA
v_gene: TRBV6-6
CDR3nt: TGTGCCAGCAGTTATGAGAGGGGGAACACAGATACGCAGTATTTT
CDR3aa: CASSYERGNTDTQYF

d_gene: TRBD1
j_gene: TRBJ2-3
abundance: NA
v_gene: TRBV5-1
CDR3nt: TGCGCCAGCAGCGGGGGGACAGGGGGCGCAGATACGCAGTATTTT
CDR3aa: CASSGGTGGADTQYF

d_gene: TRBD2
j_gene: TRBJ2-1
abundance: NA
v_gene: TRBV27
CDR3nt: TGTGCCAGCAGTTCCAGACTAGCGGGGTTATACAATGAGCAGTTCTTC
CDR3aa: CASSSRLAGLYNEQFF

d_gene: NA
j_gene: TRBJ2-3
abundance: NA
v_gene: TRBV5-1
CDR3nt: TGCGCCAGCAGCTTGCCGACAGGCAACACAGATACGCAGTATTTT
CDR3aa: CASSLPTGNTDTQYF

d_gene: NA
j_gene: TRBJ1-4
abundance: NA
v_gene: TRBV7-9
CDR3nt: TGTGCCAGCGCCTCCGGGACTGACGGCGAAAAACTGTTTTTT
CDR3aa: CASASGTDGEKLFF

d_gene: NA
j_gene: TRBJ1-4
abundance: NA
v_gene: TRBV9
CDR3nt: TGTGCCAGCAGCTTGACGGGGTCAACTAATGAAAAACTGTTTTTT
CDR3aa: CASSLTGSTNEKLFF

d_gene: NA
j_gene: TRBJ1-2
abundance: NA
v_gene: TRBV5-1
CDR3nt: TGCGCCAGCAGCTTGTTAGAACCAACCTATGGCTACACCTTC
CDR3aa: CASSLLEPTYGYTF

d_gene: NA
j_gene: TRBJ1-5
abundance: NA
v_gene: TRBV27
CDR3nt: TGTGCCAGCAGTTCACAGGGTACTTCGTGGCAGCCCCAGCATTTT
CDR3aa: CASSSQGTSWQPQHF

d_gene: NA
j_gene: TRBJ2-1
abundance: NA
v_gene: TRBV10-3
CDR3nt: TGTGCCATCAGTGAGTCCGGAGGGCTCACCTACAATGAGCAGTTCTTC
CDR3aa: CAISESGGLTYNEQFF

d_gene: NA
j_gene: TRBJ2-1
abundance: NA
v_gene: TRBV6-4
CDR3nt: TGTGCCAGCAAACCGACAGGATCAAGCTCCTACAATGAGCAGTTCTTC
CDR3aa: CASKPTGSSSYNEQFF

d_gene: NA
j_gene: TRBJ2-2
abundance: NA
v_gene: TRBV5-1
CDR3nt: TGCGCCAGCAGCCTGGACAGTGCCCCGAACACCGGGGAGCTGTTTTTT
CDR3aa: CASSLDSAPNTGELFF

d_gene: NA
j_gene: TRBJ2-2
abundance: few
v_gene: TRBV6-5
CDR3nt: TGTGCCAGCAGTTACGATAGCGGCACCGGGGAGCTGTTTTTT
CDR3aa: CASSYDSGTGELFF

d_gene: NA
j_gene: TRBJ1-1
abundance: once
v_gene: TRBV5-1
CDR3nt: TGCGCCAGCAGCAACAACGACAGAGCCCTCATGAACACTGAAGCTTTCTTT
CDR3aa: CASSNNDRALMNTEAFF

d_gene: TRBD1
j_gene: TRBJ1-1
abundance: NA
v_gene: TRBV5-1
CDR3nt: TGCGCCAGCAGGGGGACAGGGGGCCGGTCTGAAGCTTTCTTT
CDR3aa: CASRGTGGRSEAFF

d_gene: TRBD1
j_gene: TRBJ1-6
abundance: NA
v_gene: TRBV7-8
CDR3nt: TGTGCCAGCAGCCCCGGACAGGCTTATAATTCACCCCTCCACTTT
CDR3aa: CASSPGQAYNSPLHF

d_gene: NA
j_gene: TRBJ1-6
abundance: NA
v_gene: TRBV3-1/TRBV3-2
CDR3nt: TGTGCCAGCAGCCAAGGTACAGAAAATTCACCCCTCCACTTT
CDR3aa: CASSQGTENSPLHF

d_gene: NA
j_gene: TRBJ2-1
abundance: few
v_gene: TRBV7-9
CDR3nt: TGTGCAAGCATGGGGAGGTACAATGAGCAGTTCTTC
CDR3aa: CASMGRYNEQFF

d_gene: NA
j_gene: TRBJ1-3
abundance: NA
v_gene: TRBV6-4
CDR3nt: TGTGCCAGCAGTGTCGTCGGAAACATACTAAGAAACACCATATATTTT
CDR3aa: CASSVVGNILRNTIYF

d_gene: NA
j_gene: TRBJ2-3
abundance: NA
v_gene: TRBV7-3
CDR3nt: TGTGCCAGCAGCGCCAGGGATCGGGGCACAGATACGCAGTATTTT
CDR3aa: CASSARDRGTDTQYF

d_gene: NA
j_gene: TRBJ1-1
abundance: NA
v_gene: TRBV7-9
CDR3nt: TGTGCCAGCAGCTTCATGGCGGGCGGAGGGGAAGCTTTCTTT
CDR3aa: CASSFMAGGGEAFF

d_gene: NA
j_gene: TRBJ1-5
abundance: NA
v_gene: TRBV10-3
CDR3nt: TGTGCCATCACCGAGCGGGCGGATCAGCCCCAGCATTTT
CDR3aa: CAITERADQPQHF

d_gene: NA
j_gene: TRBJ1-2
abundance: once
v_gene: TRBV30
CDR3nt: TGTGCCTGGAGTGCCTCCTATGGGGGCGCGGGCTATGGCTACACCTTC
CDR3aa: CAWSASYGGAGYGYTF

d_gene: TRBD1
j_gene: TRBJ2-5
abundance: NA
v_gene: TRBV6-5
CDR3nt: TGTGCCAGCAGCCCCTACGGACAGGGCGGAGAGACCCAGTACTTC
CDR3aa: CASSPYGQGGETQYF